This T cell receptor beta chain was profiled in a study of blood T cells in healthy people across ages. To note about this clonotype: Its antigen is unknown.

The CDR3 consists of 15 residues. From germline, CDR1 is SNHLY and CDR2 FYNNEI. The ends lost 5 bases at V and 8 bases at J; junction bases unmatched: 11. General study findings and limits: A roughly linear age-dependent decrease characterized TCR beta diversity per million T cells. Diversity estimates from one million T cells were considered underestimates.

Isolation recovered at least 7 million PBMCs from every sample. The second PCR ran about 6 to 12 cycles with a sample-barcoded 5' primer and J-beta primers. TCRdb redid the calling of the 5' RACE reads with MiXCR, one entry per CDR3 protein. The repertoire has some 700,000 distinct CDR3 sequences, 22% of them found once; the top ten carry around 21%. The V and J genes are TRBV2 and TRBJ1-5, with 8 positions matching TRBD1. The sequence came from a man in his 70s in good health. The sample was blood. This chain's CDR3 is CASSRDRTPLEPQHF. The CDR3 bases are TGTGCCAGCAGTCGGGACAGGACGCCTTTGGAGCCCCAGCATTTT.